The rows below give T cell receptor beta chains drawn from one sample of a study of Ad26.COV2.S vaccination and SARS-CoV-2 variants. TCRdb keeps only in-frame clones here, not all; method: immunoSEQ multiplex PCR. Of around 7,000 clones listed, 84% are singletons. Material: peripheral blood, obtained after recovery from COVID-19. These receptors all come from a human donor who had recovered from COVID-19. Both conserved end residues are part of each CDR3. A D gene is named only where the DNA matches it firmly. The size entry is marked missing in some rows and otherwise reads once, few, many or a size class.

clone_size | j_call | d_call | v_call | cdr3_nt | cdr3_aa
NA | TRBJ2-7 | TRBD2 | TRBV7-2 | TGTGCCAGCAGCTCCGATCTAGCGGGAGGGCCGATCGAGCAGTACTTC | CASSSDLAGGPIEQYF
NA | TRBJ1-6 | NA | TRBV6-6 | TGTGCCAGCAGTTATTACCGGCCGGGTAATTCACCCCTCCACTTT | CASSYYRPGNSPLHF
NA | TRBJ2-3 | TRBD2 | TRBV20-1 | TGCAGTGCTAGTCACCTAGCGGGGAGCACAGATACGCAGTATTTT | CSASHLAGSTDTQYF
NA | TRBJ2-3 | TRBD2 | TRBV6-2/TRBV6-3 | TGTGCCAGCAGTTCCCTAGCGGGACCCACAGATACGCAGTATTTT | CASSSLAGPTDTQYF
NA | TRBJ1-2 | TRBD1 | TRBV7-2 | TGTGCCAGCAGCCCAGGACAGGGGCCGGGAGGCTACACCTTC | CASSPGQGPGGYTF
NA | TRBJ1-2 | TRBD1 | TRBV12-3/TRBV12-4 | TGTGCCAGCAGCCCGGGACAGCCCTATCGCTACACCTTC | CASSPGQPYRYTF
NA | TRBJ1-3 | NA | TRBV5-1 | TGCGCCAGCAGCTTGGTGGGAGATGGAAACACCATATATTTT | CASSLVGDGNTIYF
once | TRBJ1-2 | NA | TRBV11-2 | TGTGCCAGCAGCTCCTTGCGGGACGAAACTAACTATGGCTACACCTTC | CASSSLRDETNYGYTF
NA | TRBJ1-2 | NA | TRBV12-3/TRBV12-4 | TGTGCCAGCACCAGACACTGGGATGGCTACACCTTC | CASTRHWDGYTF
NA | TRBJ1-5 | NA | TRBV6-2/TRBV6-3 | TGTGCCAGCAGTTACCAGACAGGCCCTAATCAGCCCCAGCATTTT | CASSYQTGPNQPQHF
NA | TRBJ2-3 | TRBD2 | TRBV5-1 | TGCGCCAGCAGCTTGGACGGGGGGGCAGATACGCAGTATTTT | CASSLDGGADTQYF
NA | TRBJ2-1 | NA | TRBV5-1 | TGCGCCAGCAGCCTCCGGGACCACTCCTACAATGAGCAGTTCTTC | CASSLRDHSYNEQFF
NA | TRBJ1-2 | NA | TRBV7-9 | TGTGCCAGCAGCTTAGCAGACAACTATGGCTACACCTTC | CASSLADNYGYTF
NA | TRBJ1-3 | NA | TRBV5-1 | TGCGCCAGCAGCCCGTCCCCCGGGACTGCTGGAAACACCATATATTTT | CASSPSPGTAGNTIYF
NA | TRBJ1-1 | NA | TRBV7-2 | TGTGCCAGCAGCTTTCACACTGAAGCTTTCTTT | CASSFHTEAFF
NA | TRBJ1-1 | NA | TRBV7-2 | TGTGCCAGCAGCTTAGTTCCCGACACTGAAGCTTTCTTT | CASSLVPDTEAFF
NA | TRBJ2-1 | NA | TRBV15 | TGTGCCACCACCGAGCAAGCTTTTGGAAAAAATGAGCAGTTCTTC | CATTEQAFGKNEQFF
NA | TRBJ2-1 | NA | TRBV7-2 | TGTGCCAGCAGCTTAGGGGCTAGAACCTACAATGAGCAGTTCTTC | CASSLGARTYNEQFF
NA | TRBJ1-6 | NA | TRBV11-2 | TGTGCCAGCAGCCCCCAAGGGAGAGGTAATTCACCCCTCCACTTT | CASSPQGRGNSPLHF
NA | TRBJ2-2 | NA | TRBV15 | TGTGCCACCAGCAGAGATCGGGCAGGGAACACCGGGGAGCTGTTTTTT | CATSRDRAGNTGELFF
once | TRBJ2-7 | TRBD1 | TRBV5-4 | TGTGCCAGCAGCTTGATGGGACAGGGGGACGAGCAGTACTTC | CASSLMGQGDEQYF
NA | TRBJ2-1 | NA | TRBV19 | TGTGCCAGTAGTAAAAACCTGGACTACAATGAGCAGTTCTTC | CASSKNLDYNEQFF
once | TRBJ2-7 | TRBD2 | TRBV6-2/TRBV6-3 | TGTGCCAGCAGTTACCCCTTACCGATTCGGACTAGCGGGAGCTACGAGCAGTACTTC | CASSYPLPIRTSGSYEQYF
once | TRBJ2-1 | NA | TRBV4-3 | TGCGCCAGCAGCCAAGACGGGAGAGACAATGAGCAGTTCTTC | CASSQDGRDNEQFF
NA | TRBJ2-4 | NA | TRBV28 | TGTGCCAGCAGCTCCCCAGGAGAGGGGGCCAAAAACATTCAGTACTTC | CASSSPGEGAKNIQYF
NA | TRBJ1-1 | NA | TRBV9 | TGTGCCAGCAGCGTCTCCGGGGGGAACACTGAAGCTTTCTTT | CASSVSGGNTEAFF